A single sample is the source of the 9 T cell receptor beta chains below, sequenced in a study of OX40 agonist ivuxolimab in advanced cancers. TCRdb's copy holds only in-frame clones and misses some; the assay was immunoSEQ multiplex PCR. The sample holds tens of thousands of clones, over 80% seen once. The sample consisted of CD4+ or CD8+ T cells sorted from blood, taken in a trial of the OX40 agonist ivuxolimab. These receptors were taken from an adult with an advanced solid tumor such as melanoma, head and neck, liver or kidney cancer.

The rearrangement joins TRBV11-2 to TRBJ2-4; D possibly corresponds to TRBD2 (7 bases). The CDR3 contains 17 residues. Between the trimmed V and J ends, which lost 5 bases and 2 bases, there was a span of 19 bases. Germline CDR1 and CDR2: SGHAT and FQNNGV. This CDR3 reads CASSAGAARGSKNIQYF. CDR3 DNA sequence: TGTGCCAGCAGCGCGGGGGCCGCCCGGGGATCCAAAAACATTCAGTACTTC.

This clone was counted a single time. This chain links TRBV5-5 with TRBJ2-7; D is possibly TRBD1 (5 bases). Trimming pared 0 bases from V and 3 bases from J, leaving 13 bases between. Germline CDR1 and CDR2: SGHKS and YYEKEE (reference sequence). This CDR3 has 15 residues. CDR3 in DNA: TGTGCCAGCAGCTTGGCCTGGGGCGAGTACTACGAGCAGTACTTC. Protein sequence: CASSLAWGEYYEQYF.

This clone was counted a few times. This chain uses TRBV2 with TRBJ1-3; no reliable D call. Germline V gives CDR1 SNHLY, CDR2 FYNNEI. The CDR3 is made up of 13 amino acids. Trimming left V 7 bases short and J 0 bases short, with 7 bases between. The CDR3 region is CASTPGSGNTIYF. The CDR3 nucleotides read TGTGCCAGCACCCCAGGCTCTGGAAACACCATATATTTT. Using reference TRBV2 and TRBJ1-3 for the parts outside the CDR3, the full variable domain is EPEVTQTPSHQVTQMGQEVILRCVPISNHLYFYWYRQILGQKVEFLVSFYNNEISEKSEIFDDQFSVERPDGSNFTLKIRSTKLEDSAMYFCASTPGSGNTIYFGEGSWLTVV.

The genes are TRBV30 and TRBJ2-4; 12 bases match TRBD1. Unmatched junction bases numbered 6, after V lost 2 bases and J lost 1 base. The CDR3 is 17 residues long. Germline V CDR1 and CDR2: GTSNPN, SVGIG (reference sequence). The CDR3, as DNA: TGTGCCTGGAGTAGAGGGACAGGGGGCCTGGCCAAAAACATTCAGTACTTC. Translation gives CAWSRGTGGLAKNIQYF.

This clone came up a few times. This chain joins TRBV30 and TRBJ1-1; D unclear. Germline V lookup: CDR1 GTSNPN, CDR2 SVGIG (reference sequence). The CDR3 spans 12 residues. V was pared by 5 bases and J by 0 bases, with 7 bases between. The CDR3 sequence: CAWSPLNTEAFF. Written as DNA, the CDR3 is TGTGCCTGGTCGCCTTTGAACACTGAAGCTTTCTTT.

The chain carries TRBV9 and TRBJ2-1; TRBD2 is a possible D gene (6 bases). Trimming removed 3 bases from V and 3 bases from J, with 16 bases in between. Per germline, CDR1 SGDLS and CDR2 YYNGEE. CDR3 length equals 16 residues. CDR3 amino acids: CASSETSGADYNEQFF. The CDR3 coding sequence is TGTGCCAGCAGCGAGACGTCGGGAGCGGACTACAATGAGCAGTTCTTC.

V and J are TRBV6-5 and TRBJ1-2; the D gene is possibly TRBD1 (5 bases). Trimming removed 6 bases from V and 2 bases from J, with 16 bases in between. The CDR3 is 15 residues long. Germline CDR1 reads MNHEY; CDR2 reads SVGAGI. CDR3 sequence: CASSSTKTGNYGYTF. Written as DNA, the CDR3 is TGTGCCAGCAGCTCGACGAAAACAGGCAACTATGGCTACACCTTC.

The chain carries TRBV11-3 and TRBJ2-3; no firm D call. Looked up from germline, CDR1 is SGHNT and CDR2 is YENEEA. Trimming took off 3 bases at V and 5 bases at J, with 6 bases between the two ends. The CDR3 length is 12 residues. As DNA, the CDR3 is TGTGCCAGCAGCTTGGTGGGAGATACGCAGTATTTT. This gives the protein CASSLVGDTQYF.

This chain links TRBV6-1 with TRBJ1-3; D may be TRBD1 (5 bases). Germline loops: CDR1 MNHNS, CDR2 SASEGT. Between the trimmed V and J ends, which lost 2 bases and 0 bases, there was a span of 14 bases. The CDR3 is 17 residues long. In nucleotides, the CDR3 is TGTGCCAGCAGTGAACTAGTCAGGGCAAGCTCTGGAAACACCATATATTTT. This codes for CASSELVRASSGNTIYF.